This entry features one T cell receptor beta chain sequence. Its antigen is not yet known. No much larger clone is present one base from it, and per-base qualities are unavailable. The cysteine opens and the phenylalanine closes a CDR3 of 15 amino acids. Solely the CDR3 DNA is kept, with 45 bases framed from the first base. Sequences SGHNT (CDR1) and YYREEE (CDR2) are obtained from the germline V gene (reference sequence). V drops 4 bases and J drops 2 bases, leaving 10 bases in between. The entire amount of isolated RNA was reverse transcribed using the High Capacity cDNA Reverse Transcription Kit, so the sequenced TCRB transcripts were expressed ones. Naive, central memory and regulatory T cell samples underwent deep immunoSEQ sequencing, averaging about 3.57 million total reads per sample. After sorted cells were lysed in RLT buffer, RNA was extracted with DNase-treated RNeasy Micro or Mini kits, with the choice depending on cell number. To prevent cross-contamination, each cell subset was processed individually, whereas patient and healthy donor samples were processed jointly. TCRB sequences were amplified from cDNA with the immunoSEQ multiplex PCR, producing 87-bp fragments spanning the CDR3 region. Sequencing of the amplicons was performed on the Illumina HiSeq platform. The paper's data handling went like this. PCR bias was corrected computationally using synthetic template baselines, and reads within Hamming distance 2 were collapsed, with unmergeable singletons discarded. By aligning reads against IMGT, V, D and J genes, CDR3 length, and insertions or deletions at six rearrangement sites were assigned. Clonotype counts were normalized to sorted cell number within each subset before computing true diversity and Gini coefficients with the tcR R package. The overlap coefficient, calculated on TCRB nucleotide sequences, was used to quantify repertoire sharing. As a proxy for the pre-selection repertoire, out-of-frame TCRB sequences from naive cells were analyzed. TCRdb took over this immuneACCESS table, retaining in-frame rearrangements with V and J assigned. Such tables are incomplete; in checked studies, under half of the missing clones stem from an unresolved V gene, and the remainder is unexplained. V and J calls plus clone size are reproduced from that table; the DNA served to infer D and trimming. Present in this sample are 600,000 to 700,000 clones, over 10% of which were seen just once. The top ten hold more than 0.1% of the sample.

Each donor gave one peripheral blood draw, around 100 mL on average, collected into heparinised tubes. Naive, central memory, regulatory and stem cell-like memory CD4+ T cells were sorted on a BD FACSAria II using a panel including CD45RO, CCR7, CD25, CD127, CD95 and CD27. A purity above 95% was achieved for all sorted populations. PBMCs were separated immediately by Lymphoprep density gradient centrifugation and were stained directly, without being cultured. So that batch effects would be minimized, each experiment stained and sorted samples in pairs, pairing one healthy donor with one patient. This entry comes from a study of beta chain features in type 1 diabetes (dated by TCRdb to 2016 to 2018). Background on the whole study: No differences in mean age, gender distribution, total cell number or subset yield were found between patients and healthy donors. Regulatory and stem cell-like memory subsets were isolated from only 8 patients and roughly eight healthy donors, whereas naive and central memory subsets came from all 28 donors. In the study, recently diagnosed type 1 diabetes patients and matched healthy donors were compared on the TCRB repertoires of their sorted circulating CD4+ T cell subsets. A total of about 100,000,000 sorted cells were examined across all samples, and RNA yield correlated strongly with the number of cells per subset.

Summary of the overall study and its limitations: Sequencing cDNA rather than genomic DNA could over-represent highly expressing activated cells, although activation and CD3 levels did not differ between groups. Naive, central memory and regulatory TCRB repertoires appeared to be more similar among patients than among healthy donors. In all four CD4+ subsets, TCRB CDR3 length was moderately but significantly shorter in type 1 diabetes patients. Shorter templates might be favored by PCR, yet because patient and control samples were amplified and corrected together, any such skew would affect both groups equally. Because the HLA sub-analyses included only small numbers of individuals, any influence of HLA type on TCRB rearrangement was left unresolved. At VDJ recombination sites, patients with type 1 diabetes made fewer insertions and deleted more nucleotides, a pattern implying thymic rearrangement abnormalities.

The sequence was collected from a man aged 25-40 years with type 1 diabetes. The sequence joins TRBV5-4 to TRBJ2-6; the best D guess is TRBD1, with 5 bases matching. Sequencing was carried out using naive CD4+ T cells from blood. The sample's cell subset or site, from its label and the paper: true naive CD4+ T cells. At the DNA level, the sequence is TGTGCCAGCAGCCAGGGATCCCCTGGGGCCAACGTCCTGACTTTC. It codes for CASSQGSPGANVLTF.